This T cell receptor (beta chain) was observed in a study of blood T cell repertoires in COVID-19. Profiling relied on immunoSEQ multiplex PCR, and the TCRdb table lists in-frame clones only, not all of them. The sample records roughly 250,000 clones, roughly 85% being singletons. This clone has more than one count but fewer than ten. There are 14 residues in the CDR3. After removal of 2 bases from V and 8 bases from J, the junction contained 8 bases not matched to a gene. Germline loops: CDR1 MNHEY, CDR2 SVGAGI. The origin of this receptor is a woman in her twenties or thirties who had recovered from COVID-19. The gene calls are TRBV6-5 and TRBJ1-2; 7 bases match TRBD1. Sequenced: PBMCs or T cells enriched from blood (not recorded which). DNA of the CDR3: TGTGCCAGCAGTTACCTAGCGACAGGGAGGGGCTACACCTTC. Translating gives CASSYLATGRGYTF.